The 2 T cell receptor beta chains below all came from one sample that was sequenced in a study of monozygotic twins with inflammatory bowel disease. TCRdb reprocessed the 5' RACE reads and reports one entry per CDR3 protein, with no DNA. The sample includes about 160,000 distinct CDR3 sequences. The sample consisted of blood. Receptor source: a human donor with ulcerative colitis or Crohn's disease, or a healthy co-twin of an affected twin (not recorded which).

The rearrangement joins TRBV7-2 to TRBJ1-1; TCRdb lists TRBD1, though no DNA is available to test this call. The CDR3 is made up of 13 amino acids. The germline gives CDR1 SGHTA, CDR2 FQGNSA. CDR3 in amino acids: CASSPRGNTEAFF.

The chain joins TRBV2 to TRBJ1-1; lacking DNA, the TRBD1 call made by TCRdb goes unchecked. Germline values: CDR1 SNHLY, CDR2 FYNNEI. CDR3 length: 15 amino acids. This CDR3 is CASSARATLNTEAFF.